Listed below are T cell receptor beta chains from one sample, sequenced in a study of blood T cells in healthy people across ages. Via MiXCR, TCRdb re-called the 5' RACE reads, giving one row per CDR3 protein. The table has approximately 900,000 distinct CDR3 sequences, about 44% seen once. The sample was blood. Receptors originate from a man aged 25 to 40 in good health. Each CDR3 is given with its conserved first and last residue. A D gene is named only where the DNA matches it firmly. Part of the rows lack a size; the others show once, few, many or a class for expanded clones.

d_call | j_call | v_call | clone_size | cdr3_nt | cdr3_aa
. | TRBJ2-6 | TRBV7-9 | . | TGTGCCAGCAGCTTGGGCCTAACAGGCTCTGGGGCCAACGTCCTGACTTTC | CASSLGLTGSGANVLTF
. | TRBJ2-7 | TRBV3-1 | . | TGTGCCAGCAGCCCGATCGGCACTAACTACGAGCAGTACTTC | CASSPIGTNYEQYF
TRBD1 | TRBJ1-2 | TRBV12-3/TRBV12-4 | few | TGTGCCAGCAGTGGACAGGGGGCGAGTGGCTACACCTTC | CASSGQGASGYTF
. | TRBJ1-3 | TRBV9 | . | TGTGCCAGCAGCGTAGATACCCGAAACACCATATATTTT | CASSVDTRNTIYF
TRBD2 | TRBJ2-3 | TRBV7-3 | few | TGTGCCAGCAGCTTAACCGGGGGGTCAGCAGATACGCAGTATTTT | CASSLTGGSADTQYF
. | TRBJ2-3 | TRBV7-9 | few | TGTGCCAGCAGCCCACGACCCGGACAAGGAGATACGCAGTATTTT | CASSPRPGQGDTQYF
TRBD2 | TRBJ2-1 | TRBV3-1 | few | TGTGCCAGCAGCCAAACCCCGGGACTAGCTTTTAACAATGAGCAGTTCTTC | CASSQTPGLAFNNEQFF
. | TRBJ2-3 | TRBV4-3 | . | TGCGCCAGCAGCCAAGATCGGCGACGCGCAGATACGCAGTATTTT | CASSQDRRRADTQYF
. | TRBJ1-4 | TRBV4-3 | . | TGCGCCAGCAGCCAAGATATCATTGGGGGAGGGGTTGGTGAAAAACTGTTTTTT | CASSQDIIGGGVGEKLFF
. | TRBJ2-3 | TRBV4-1 | . | TGCGCCAGCAGCCAAGATCCCGGGGGGCCGAGCACAGATACGCAGTATTTT | CASSQDPGGPSTDTQYF
. | TRBJ2-2 | TRBV7-2 | . | TGTGCCAGCAGCTTATCGGGCAGCGTGAACACCGGGGAGCTGTTTTTT | CASSLSGSVNTGELFF
. | TRBJ1-5 | TRBV6-2/TRBV6-3 | once | TGTGCCAGCAGTTACTCGAATTGGGGGGATCAGCCCCAGCATTTT | CASSYSNWGDQPQHF
. | TRBJ2-7 | TRBV3-1 | . | . | CASSQALGTGTGSYEQYF
TRBD2 | TRBJ2-7 | TRBV7-2 | few | TGTGCCAGCAGCTTAGTAGGTTTCGGGACTAGCGGGGGTTACGAGCAGTACTTC | CASSLVGFGTSGGYEQYF
. | TRBJ2-7 | TRBV24-1 | few | TGTGCCACCAGTGATTCGACGGTTTCCTACGAGCAGTACTTC | CATSDSTVSYEQYF
. | TRBJ1-1 | TRBV12-3/TRBV12-4 | few | TGTGCCAGCAGCAGCGAGCAGGGCGGCACTGAAGCTTTCTTT | CASSSEQGGTEAFF
. | TRBJ2-1 | TRBV20-1 | . | TGCAGTGCTAGAGACTGGAGGTTGGACCAGGCGAGGAGCTCCTACAATGAGCAGTTCTTC | CSARDWRLDQARSSYNEQFF
. | TRBJ1-2 | TRBV4-3 | few | TGCGCCAGCAGCCAAGATAGGACAGCAGAAGTCTATGGCTACACCTTC | CASSQDRTAEVYGYTF
TRBD2 | TRBJ2-2 | TRBV20-1 | few | TGCAGTGCTAGAGGGACTAGCGGGGGGGACACCGGGGAGCTGTTTTTT | CSARGTSGGDTGELFF
. | TRBJ2-1 | TRBV7-3 | . | TGTGCCAGCAGCTTACGCCGGGGCCCACGCAATGAGCAGTTCTTC | CASSLRRGPRNEQFF
. | TRBJ1-1 | TRBV12-3/TRBV12-4 | . | TGTGCCAGCAGCAGACAGGCAACTCTAAATGAAGCTTTCTTT | CASSRQATLNEAFF
TRBD1 | TRBJ2-1 | TRBV4-3 | . | TGCGCCAGCAGCCGAGGGACAGGAGGAGGCAATGAGCAGTTCTTC | CASSRGTGGGNEQFF
TRBD1 | TRBJ1-2 | TRBV4-3 | few | TGCGCCAGCAGCCAAGACCGGGACAGGGAGTCTGGCTACACCTTC | CASSQDRDRESGYTF
TRBD1 | TRBJ2-5 | TRBV5-1 | few | TGCGCCAGCAGCGCGACAGGGAACCGCGAGACCCAGTACTTC | CASSATGNRETQYF
. | TRBJ2-1 | TRBV6-6 | . | TGTGCCAGCAGCCTCGACAGCGATGAGCAGTTCTTC | CASSLDSDEQFF
. | TRBJ1-1 | TRBV4-2 | . | TGTGCCAGCAGCCAAGATCTGAACCAGAGGATCCGAGCCGCGGACACTGAAGCTTTCTTT | CASSQDLNQRIRAADTEAFF
TRBD1 | TRBJ2-1 | TRBV20-1 | . | TGCAGTGGTTCGTCGGGACAGGTATCTTACAATGAGCAGTTCTTC | CSGSSGQVSYNEQFF
TRBD2 | TRBJ2-1 | TRBV5-1 | . | TGCGCCAGCAGCTTGGTACTTAGCGGGGCGGATGAGCAGTTCTTC | CASSLVLSGADEQFF
TRBD2 | TRBJ2-3 | TRBV9 | . | TGTGCCAGCAGCGCCTCCGAGCGGGGGTACACAGATACGCAGTATTTT | CASSASERGYTDTQYF
TRBD1 | TRBJ2-7 | TRBV6-5 | . | TGTGCCAGCAGTTACATGGGACAGGGGGGGTCCTACGAGCAGTACTTC | CASSYMGQGGSYEQYF
TRBD1 | TRBJ1-2 | TRBV6-6 | . | TGTGCCAGCAGTGCTCGGACAGGGGCTAACTATGGCTACACCTTC | CASSARTGANYGYTF
. | TRBJ1-2 | TRBV3-1 | . | TGTGCCAGCAGCCATCTTAGAACCTATGGCTACACCTTC | CASSHLRTYGYTF
TRBD1 | TRBJ2-3 | TRBV5-1 | . | TGCGCCAGCAGCGGCAACCAGGGGGCGCGAGCAGATACGCAGTATTTT | CASSGNQGARADTQYF